A selection of T cell receptor beta chains follows, all from one sample in a study of technical replicates of blood from a handful of donors. Sequenced by immunoSEQ multiplex PCR; TCRdb stores in-frame clones only, minus some. The profile shows 70,000 to 85,000 clones, about 91% of them singletons. Sequencing was done on a sample of T cells isolated from PBMCs. Receptors originate from a human donor in good health. CDR3s include the opening cysteine and the closing phenylalanine or tryptophan. The D gene is left open where the match is weak. Where a row states a size, it is once, few, many or the class of an expanded clone; other rows omit it.

j_call	v_call	d_call	clone_size	cdr3_aa	cdr3_nt
TRBJ1-2	TRBV9	-	-	CASSVGVRKQGVTGYTF	TGTGCCAGCAGCGTAGGCGTGCGGAAACAGGGCGTGACTGGCTACACCTTC
TRBJ1-5	TRBV30	-	-	CAWSSGGCNQPQHF	TGTGCCTGGAGTTCGGGGGGGTGCAATCAGCCCCAGCATTTT
TRBJ1-1	TRBV4-2	-	-	CASSYPGGEAFF	TGTGCCAGCAGCTACCCGGGAGGGGAAGCTTTCTTT
TRBJ2-5	TRBV2	-	-	CASSAPGRETQYF	TGTGCCAGCAGTGCACCAGGGCGGGAGACCCAGTACTTC
TRBJ1-1	TRBV5-1	-	once	CASSLDAGNTEAFF	TGCGCCAGCAGCTTAGACGCGGGGAACACTGAAGCTTTCTTT
TRBJ1-1	TRBV18	-	-	CASSPRHKMLTEAFF	TGTGCCAGCTCACCCAGACATAAGATGCTGACTGAAGCTTTCTTT
TRBJ2-1	TRBV6-1	-	-	CASSEDFSTGRWFF	TGTGCCAGCAGTGAAGATTTTTCGACAGGGAGGTGGTTCTTC
TRBJ1-6	TRBV27	TRBD1	-	CASTVTGTGGNSPLHF	TGTGCCAGCACCGTTACCGGGACAGGGGGTAATTCACCCCTCCACTTT
TRBJ2-3	TRBV11-3	TRBD1	once	CASSRGQGGTQYF	TGTGCCAGCAGCCGAGGACAGGGGGGTACGCAGTATTTT
TRBJ2-3	TRBV29-1	-	-	CSHGGSGTDTQYF	TGCAGCCATGGGGGGTCAGGCACAGATACGCAGTATTTT
TRBJ1-1	TRBV14	-	-	CASSHAEGVEAFF	TGTGCCAGCAGCCACGCCGAAGGGGTTGAAGCTTTCTTT
TRBJ2-7	TRBV27	-	-	CASSQGHEQYF	TGTGCCAGCTCGCAGGGCCACGAGCAGTACTTC
TRBJ2-1	TRBV28	TRBD2	-	CASSLELAGLYNEQFF	TGTGCCAGCAGTTTAGAACTAGCGGGATTATACAATGAGCAGTTCTTC
TRBJ2-3	TRBV2	-	-	CASSESGGRGEDTQYF	TGTGCCAGCAGTGAAAGCGGAGGGAGAGGAGAAGATACGCAGTATTTT
TRBJ2-1	TRBV5-3	-	-	CARGRVTREQFF	TGTGCCAGAGGGCGGGTCACGCGGGAGCAGTTCTTC
TRBJ2-2	TRBV19	-	once	CASRRGGRDTGELFF	TGTGCCAGTAGGCGAGGAGGGCGTGACACCGGGGAGCTGTTTTTT
TRBJ1-2	TRBV2	-	-	CASSELFGDYGYTF	TGTGCCAGCAGTGAACTCTTCGGAGACTATGGCTACACCTTC
TRBJ2-7	TRBV7-8	-	once	CASSLASNHEQYF	TGTGCCAGCAGCTTAGCTAGTAACCACGAGCAGTACTTC
TRBJ1-2	TRBV7-9	-	-	CASTQGGSTYGYTF	TGTGCCAGCACCCAGGGTGGCAGTACCTATGGCTACACCTTC
TRBJ2-7	TRBV6-6	-	-	CASSYSAGQSYEQYF	TGTGCCAGCAGTTACTCCGCAGGGCAGTCCTACGAGCAGTACTTC
TRBJ2-1	TRBV6-1	TRBD2	-	CASREMGSGRSEQFF	TGTGCCAGCAGGGAGATGGGTAGCGGGAGGTCTGAGCAGTTCTTC
TRBJ2-7	TRBV30	TRBD2	-	CAWSPPFSGGQGEQYF	TGTGCCTGGAGTCCTCCCTTTAGCGGGGGGCAAGGGGAGCAGTACTTC
TRBJ2-3	TRBV5-6	TRBD1	-	CASTGQGSSTQYF	TGTGCCAGCACCGGACAGGGTTCGAGTACGCAGTATTTT
TRBJ2-2	TRBV27	TRBD1	-	CASSFSGTGGPGELFF	TGTGCCAGCAGTTTTTCAGGGACAGGGGGCCCCGGGGAGCTGTTTTTT
TRBJ2-3	TRBV28	TRBD2	-	CASSSGAGDDDTQYF	TGTGCCAGCAGTTCTGGGGCGGGGGACGATGATACGCAGTATTTT
TRBJ2-7	TRBV10-2	-	-	CASTPAGLYEQYF	TGCGCCAGCACCCCAGCGGGCCTCTACGAGCAGTACTTC